A single sample gave rise to the 28 T cell receptor beta chains below, sequenced in a study of cytomegalovirus exposure and HLA in healthy donors. Primers included in the PCR were 60 Vbeta and 13 Jbeta primers. TCRdb keeps only in-frame clones here, not all; method: immunoSEQ multiplex PCR. The table includes about 130,000 clones, 76% detected once. The source material was PBMCs. Receptors originate from a man aged 45-65 years in good health and CMV-seronegative.

The rearrangement joins TRBV27 to TRBJ1-3; D unclear. The CDR3 loop spans 14 amino acids. Per germline, CDR1 MNHEY and CDR2 SMNVEV (reference sequence). With 2 bases removed from V and 2 bases from J, the gap between germline ends came to 7 bases. Here the CDR3 reads CASSLGGTGNTIYF. DNA for the CDR3: TGTGCCAGCAGTTTAGGAGGGACTGGAAACACCATATATTTT.

J is TRBJ2-5 and V is TRBV5-1, with D possibly matching TRBD1 (5 bases). This CDR3 comprises 16 residues. Germline lookup yields CDR1 SGHRS and CDR2 YFSETQ. Trimming took 4 bases from V and 5 from J, leaving 21 bases between them. CDR3 region: CASSLGEQEIEETQYF. For the CDR3, the DNA is TGCGCCAGCAGCCTTGGGGAACAGGAGATTGAGGAGACCCAGTACTTC.

The rearrangement links TRBV5-4 to TRBJ2-7, with D possibly being TRBD1 (6 bases). Trimming shortened V by 5 bases and J by 1 base, and 10 bases separated the two germline ends. The CDR3 has 13 amino acids. The germline CDR1 and CDR2 sequences are SGHNT and YYREEE (reference sequence). CDR3 coding DNA: TGTGCCAGCAGGAGACAGGATTCCTACGAGCAGTACTTC. Residues: CASRRQDSYEQYF.

CDR3 coding DNA: TGTGCCAGCTCACCACTTGGGACAGGGGGCGATGGCTACACCTTC. It specifies CASSPLGTGGDGYTF. The chain links TRBV18 to TRBJ1-2; TRBD1 matches 12 bases. Germline CDR1 is KGHSH and CDR2 is LQKENI. The CDR3 has 15 residues. V was clipped by 1 base and J by 6 bases; unmatched bases: 3.

This clone was found a few times. The chain uses TRBV30 and TRBJ2-3, with 8 positions matching TRBD2. The V gene end was trimmed by 1 base and the J gene end by 0 bases; junction bases not matched to a gene: 3. There are 15 residues in the CDR3. Per germline, CDR1 GTSNPN and CDR2 SVGIG (reference sequence). The DNA for the CDR3 is TGTGCCTGGAGTGCAGCGGGAGCTAGCACAGATACGCAGTATTTT. Translating it yields CAWSAAGASTDTQYF.

CDR3: CASSSGQPNTEAFF. DNA for the CDR3: TGTGCCAGCAGTTCGGGACAACCGAACACTGAAGCTTTCTTT. The chain links TRBV28 to TRBJ1-1; D is possibly TRBD1 (6 bases). This CDR3 contains 14 residues. The germline gives CDR1 MDHEN, CDR2 SYDVKM. V gave up 4 bases and J gave up 1 base, with 10 bases separating them.

This clone was counted only a few times. The CDR3, as DNA: TGTGCCAGCAACCCGACTAGCGGGGGGGCTGAGACCCAGTACTTC. Its protein product is CASNPTSGGAETQYF. This chain joins TRBV6-6 and TRBJ2-5; TRBD2 aligns across 14 bases. Germline trimming cut 7 bases from V and 5 bases from J; bases unmatched to any gene: 6. Germline values: CDR1 MNHNY, CDR2 SVGAGI (reference sequence). This CDR3 has 15 amino acids.

A word on this clone: Lacking the conserved final phenylalanine or tryptophan, this CDR3 likely reflects a read error. The rearrangement uses TRBV19 and TRBJ1-1, with 9 bases aligning to TRBD1. Germline V CDR1 and CDR2: LNHDA, SQIVND (reference sequence). The CDR3 covers 14 residues. V lost 6 bases and J lost 7; bases outside the gene matches: 9. The chain's CDR3 is CASRPGTGTYEAFS. CDR3 DNA: TGTGCCAGTAGGCCCGGGACAGGGACGTATGAAGCTTTCTCT.

The chain has TRBV15 and TRBJ1-6; D not resolved. Trimming stripped 0 bases from V and 9 bases from J, with 21 bases between. The CDR3 has 18 residues. Germline loops: CDR1 LNHNV, CDR2 YYDKDF (reference sequence). CDR3 in amino acids: CATSREWASPGRISPLHF. DNA for the CDR3: TGTGCCACCAGCAGAGAATGGGCTTCCCCCGGCAGAATTTCACCCCTCCACTTT.

The rearrangement joins TRBV5-5 to TRBJ1-2; 10 bases map to TRBD1. V gave up 0 bases and J gave up 5 bases; unmatched junction bases: 4. The germline CDR1 and CDR2 sequences are SGHKS and YYEKEE (reference sequence). The CDR3 sequence is 15 residues long. The DNA of the CDR3 is TGTGCCAGCAGCTTGGGGACAGGGGGAGCATATGGCTACACCTTC. It yields the protein CASSLGTGGAYGYTF.

This clone showed up just once. The chain is built from TRBV10-3 and TRBJ1-5; tentative D call: TRBD1 (6 bases). V dropped 5 bases and J dropped 0 bases, with 20 bases sitting between them. Germline assignment: CDR1 ENHRY and CDR2 SYGVKD. The CDR3 has 18 amino acids. The chain's CDR3 is CAISTKLTGDYSNQPQHF. The CDR3 DNA reads as TGTGCCATCAGTACAAAGCTGACAGGAGATTATAGCAATCAGCCCCAGCATTTT.

The rearrangement links TRBV30 to TRBJ2-1; D might be TRBD2 (5 bases). CDR3 length equals 16 residues. Germline V lookup: CDR1 GTSNPN, CDR2 SVGIG (reference sequence). With 5 bases removed from V and 6 bases from J, the gap between germline ends came to 23 bases. The chain's CDR3 is CAWPFPGRRAGNEQFF. Here the CDR3 DNA reads TGTGCCTGGCCGTTCCCGGGCCGTAGGGCGGGCAATGAGCAGTTCTTC.

As DNA, the CDR3 is TGTGCCAGCAGCGAATCTCAGGGGGACACTGAAGCTTTCTTT. Its translation: CASSESQGDTEAFF. The chain employs TRBV6-5 and TRBJ1-1; 7 nucleotides line up with TRBD1. The V gene end was trimmed by 6 bases and the J gene end by 3 bases; junction bases not matched to a gene: 7. The CDR3 runs to 14 residues. The germline CDR1 and CDR2 sequences are MNHEY and SVGAGI.

The rearrangement joins TRBV6-1 to TRBJ2-1; 7 positions match TRBD2. Germline V lookup: CDR1 MNHNS, CDR2 SASEGT. With V trimmed by 1 base and J by 1 base, 10 bases remained unmatched. The CDR3 is made up of 18 amino acids. CDR3 loop: CASSEEGLTSASYNEQFF. CDR3 sequence (DNA): TGTGCCAGCAGTGAAGAGGGTCTCACTAGCGCGTCCTACAATGAGCAGTTCTTC.

The V gene is TRBV5-1, the J gene TRBJ1-1, with D possibly matching TRBD1 (6 bases). V shed 5 bases and J shed 7 bases, with 15 bases lying between them. CDR3 size: 13 residues. Germline CDR1 SGHRS, CDR2 YFSETQ. This chain's CDR3 is CASRQGIDDEAFF. The CDR3 nucleotides read TGCGCCAGCAGACAGGGAATTGATGATGAAGCTTTCTTT.

V is TRBV5-8 and J is TRBJ2-1, with 7 bases aligning to TRBD2. The CDR3 length is 15 residues. CDR1 is SGHTS, CDR2 YDEGEE, per germline. The junction had 3 bases not matched to a gene; V was cut back by 0 bases and J by 3 bases. Here the CDR3 reads CASSLARDYYNEQFF. CDR3 nucleotide sequence: TGTGCCAGCAGCTTGGCCCGGGACTACTACAATGAGCAGTTCTTC.

This clone was detected only once. The rearrangement joins TRBV7-2 to TRBJ1-2; 10 bases are shared with TRBD1. V shed 4 bases, J shed 5 bases, and the junction held 7 bases outside the gene matches. CDR1 and CDR2 from the germline V gene are SGHTA and FQGNSA. The CDR3 totals 15 residues. In DNA form, the CDR3 reads TGTGCCAGCAGCTCCGACAGGGGGCTCTTTTATGGCTACACCTTC. It translates to CASSSDRGLFYGYTF.

This chain connects TRBV5-1 to TRBJ1-2; TRBD1 aligns across 7 bases. The CDR3 covers 16 residues. Germline trimming cut 0 bases from V and 5 bases from J; bases unmatched to any gene: 10. Germline CDR1 reads SGHRS; CDR2 reads YFSETQ. Here the CDR3 DNA reads TGCGCCAGCAGCTTGGGACAGGGATCTTTTCGGTATGGCTACACCTTC. Its protein product is CASSLGQGSFRYGYTF.

A note on this clone: Other DNA sequences in this sample translate to the same CDR3. The rearrangement links TRBV6-5 to TRBJ1-1; D is ambiguous. V was pared by 2 bases and J by 4 bases, with 8 bases between. This CDR3 has 13 amino acids. CDR1 is MNHEY, CDR2 SVGAGI, per germline. DNA for the CDR3: TGTGCCAGCAGTTACGAGGGTGTCACTGAAGCTTTCTTT. This codes for CASSYEGVTEAFF.

This clone was detected a few times. The chain joins TRBV4-1 to TRBJ2-5; 7 bases fit TRBD1. The germline CDR1 and CDR2 sequences are MGHRA and YSYEKL. The CDR3 is 16 amino acids. V lost 4 bases to trimming and J lost 2 bases; unmatched junction nucleotides: 10. The CDR3 nucleotides read TGCGCCAGCAGCCTCCGTTACGGGACAGCTCAAGAGACCCAGTACTTC. It yields the protein CASSLRYGTAQETQYF.

The CDR3 nucleotides read TGTGCCAGCGCTAGCGGGAGATCCTACGAGCAGTACGTC. Translation gives CASASGRSYEQYV. The chain employs TRBV6-5 and TRBJ2-7; 10 bases are shared with TRBD2. The junction had 2 bases not matched to a gene; V was cut back by 8 bases and J by 1 base. The germline V gene has CDR1 MNHEY and CDR2 SVGAGI. CDR3 size: 13 residues.

This clone came up a few times. The chain has TRBV6-6 and TRBJ2-5, with a weak D call TRBD1 (5 bases). Germline CDR1 and CDR2: MNHNY and SVGAGI (reference sequence). With 6 bases removed from V and 5 bases from J, the gap between germline ends came to 19 bases. The CDR3 has 15 amino acids. CDR3 nucleotides: TGTGCCAGCAGCTTAAGCAGGGATATCGGGGAGACCCAGTACTTC. Amino acids: CASSLSRDIGETQYF.

V gene TRBV28 combines with J gene TRBJ1-3; no firm D call. Per germline, CDR1 MDHEN and CDR2 SYDVKM. The CDR3 contains 12 residues. Trimming left V 6 bases short and J 4 bases short, with 7 bases between. CDR3 in DNA: TGTGCCAGCAGACGAGAGGGAAACACCATATATTTT. Protein: CASRREGNTIYF. The whole variable domain, remainder taken from reference TRBV28 and TRBJ1-3, is DVKVTQSSRYLVKRTGEKVFLECVQDMDHENMFWYRQDPGLGLRLIYFSYDVKMKEKGDIPEGYSVSREKKERFSLILESASTNQTSMYLCASRREGNTIYFGEGSWLTVV.

The CDR3 protein is CASSSTGVVEKLFF. CDR3 nucleotide sequence: TGTGCCAGCAGCTCGACAGGGGTAGTGGAAAAACTGTTTTTT. The rearrangement joins TRBV7-8 to TRBJ1-4; TRBD1 aligns across 8 bases. The J segment lost 8 bases and the V segment lost 4 bases, leaving 6 bases of the junction unmatched. This CDR3 region has 14 residues. The germline gives CDR1 SGHVS, CDR2 FQNEAQ.

This clone was observed a handful of times. V and J are TRBV21-1 and TRBJ1-1; the table's D call, TRBD1, has no DNA check behind it. TRBV21-1 is annotated as a pseudogene. The CDR3 spans 20 residues. CDR3 sequence (DNA): TGTGCCAGCAGCCCGCCAAGGAAAAAGGGACAGGGGACCATGAACACTGAAGCTTTCTTT. It specifies CASSPPRKKGQGTMNTEAFF.

There are a few counts of this clone. This chain joins TRBV4-1 and TRBJ1-5; perhaps TRBD1 as D (6 bases). This CDR3 region has 18 residues. Germline values: CDR1 MGHRA, CDR2 YSYEKL. Trimming left V 0 bases short and J 6 bases short, with 21 bases between. Here the CDR3 DNA reads TGCGCCAGCAGCCAAGATTGGCAGGGGCTCGAGGTAGGTCAGCCCCAGCATTTT. It yields the protein CASSQDWQGLEVGQPQHF.

Comment on this clone: At one end the junction does not follow the germline gene, possibly because of a read error. The chain recombines TRBV7-9 with TRBJ1-2; 8 bases align to TRBD1. Germline assignment: CDR1 SEHNR and CDR2 FQNEAQ (reference sequence). The CDR3 extends over 15 amino acids. This CDR3 is CSSSPSGGGWYGYTF. Here the CDR3 DNA reads TGTTCCAGCAGCCCCTCAGGGGGCGGTTGGTATGGCTACACCTTC. Filled out from reference TRBV7-9 and TRBJ1-2, the complete variable domain reads DTGVSQNPRHKITKRGQNVTFRCDPISEHNRLYWYRQTLGQGPEFLTYFQNEAQLEKSRLLSDRFSAERPKGSFSTLEIQRTEQGDSAMYLCSSSPSGGGWYGYTFGSGTRLTVV.

The rearrangement uses TRBV7-8 and TRBJ2-2; tentative D call: TRBD1 (7 bases). V shed 5 bases and J shed 5 bases, with 24 bases lying between them. Germline-derived CDR1 and CDR2 are SGHVS and FQNEAQ. The CDR3 extends over 18 amino acids. The CDR3 spells CASSLRGDTGVATGELFF. The CDR3 DNA reads as TGTGCCAGCAGCCTAAGGGGGGATACAGGGGTGGCGACCGGGGAGCTGTTTTTT.